The next 30 T cell receptor beta chains were all read from a single sample in a study of cytomegalovirus exposure and HLA in healthy donors. It was with 60 Vbeta and 13 Jbeta primers that the PCR ran. Libraries were prepared by immunoSEQ multiplex PCR; TCRdb keeps only in-frame clonotypes and omits some of them. The data show roughly 150,000 clones, roughly 74% seen once. The sequencing input was PBMCs. These receptors originate from a man aged 18 to 35 in good health and CMV-seropositive.

CDR3 protein: CASSLSETPTYNEQFF. The CDR3 DNA reads as TGTGCCAGCAGTTTATCGGAGACGCCTACGTACAATGAGCAGTTCTTC. This chain connects TRBV27 to TRBJ2-1; D remains ambiguous. Germline loops: CDR1 MNHEY, CDR2 SMNVEV (reference sequence). This CDR3 comprises 16 residues. The ends were cut back, 0 bases at V and 4 bases at J, with 13 bases in the middle.

The chain recombines TRBV9 with TRBJ1-2; 8 bases map to TRBD1. Germline V CDR1 and CDR2: SGDLS, YYNGEE. CDR3 length: 16 amino acids. The trim removed 0 bases at V and 10 bases at J, leaving 14 bases unmatched. The CDR3 sequence is CASSVDRTGWEWDYTF. CDR3 DNA: TGTGCCAGCAGCGTAGATAGGACAGGGTGGGAATGGGACTACACCTTC.

The rearrangement links TRBV5-4 to TRBJ2-7; 9 bases are a match to TRBD2. Per the germline V gene, CDR1 is SGHNT and CDR2 is YYREEE (reference sequence). The CDR3 runs to 15 residues. Unmatched junction bases numbered 3, after V lost 0 bases and J lost 2 bases. The CDR3 spells CASSLDSGSPYEQYF. The CDR3 nucleotides are TGTGCCAGCAGCTTGGATAGCGGGAGCCCCTACGAGCAGTACTTC.

The chain combines TRBV28 with TRBJ2-7; D might be TRBD1 (6 bases). From germline, CDR1 is MDHEN and CDR2 SYDVKM. V was pared by 5 bases and J by 7 bases, with 18 bases between. The CDR3 has 14 residues. The CDR3 sequence is CASSPTTTGREQYF. CDR3 DNA: TGTGCCAGCAGTCCCACCACTACAGGGCGGGAGCAGTACTTC.

The J gene is TRBJ2-1, the V gene TRBV6-5; 9 bases are shared with TRBD1. CDR3 size: 15 residues. The ends lost 6 bases at V and 4 bases at J; junction bases unmatched: 7. The germline V gene has CDR1 MNHEY and CDR2 SVGAGI. CDR3 DNA: TGTGCCAGCAGCCAGTTAGGACAGGGGTACAATGAGCAGTTCTTC. Its protein is CASSQLGQGYNEQFF.

The rearrangement links TRBV30 to TRBJ2-5, with TRBD2 as a possible D gene (6 bases). The J call is uncertain, as TRBJ2-7 better fits the DNA end. Looked up from germline, CDR1 is GTSNPN and CDR2 is SVGIG (reference sequence). The CDR3 loop spans 15 amino acids. CDR3 sequence: CAWSVRWRTTYEQYF. In DNA, the CDR3 is TGTGCCTGGAGTGTACGGTGGCGGACTACCTACGAGCAGTACTTC.

V gene TRBV28 combines with J gene TRBJ2-4, with D uncertain. From germline, CDR1 is MDHEN and CDR2 SYDVKM. Trimming pared 8 bases from V and 8 bases from J, leaving 13 bases between. CDR3 length: 12 amino acids. CDR3 protein: CASLGSPDIQYF. Written as DNA, the CDR3 is TGTGCCAGCCTAGGTAGTCCGGACATTCAGTACTTC. Complete variable domain (other parts from reference TRBV28 and TRBJ2-4): DVKVTQSSRYLVKRTGEKVFLECVQDMDHENMFWYRQDPGLGLRLIYFSYDVKMKEKGDIPEGYSVSREKKERFSLILESASTNQTSMYLCASLGSPDIQYFGAGTRLSVL.

This clone showed up just once. V gene TRBV21-1 combines with J gene TRBJ1-5. TRBV21-1 is a pseudogene segment. CDR3 length: 11 residues. Here the CDR3 reads CASIPNQPQHF. The CDR3, as DNA: TGTGCCAGCATCCCTAATCAGCCCCAGCATTTT.

This sequence joins TRBV7-9 and TRBJ1-1; weak D call: TRBD1 (5 bases). This CDR3 has 14 residues. CDR1 and CDR2 from the germline V gene are SEHNR and FQNEAQ (reference sequence). Deletions cut 6 bases from V and 3 bases from J, with 14 bases between. The chain's CDR3 is CASSRGGADTEAFF. The CDR3 bases are TGTGCCAGCAGTCGGGGGGGAGCCGACACTGAAGCTTTCTTT.

The chain links TRBV27 to TRBJ2-2, with 7 nucleotides matching TRBD1. The CDR3 has 20 residues. The germline CDR1 and CDR2 sequences are MNHEY and SMNVEV (reference sequence). V dropped 2 bases and J dropped 3; count of bases not matched to a gene: 18. The CDR3 here is CASSLRDYPDRERYTGELFF. For the CDR3, the DNA is TGTGCCAGCAGTTTAAGGGATTACCCAGACAGGGAAAGGTACACCGGGGAGCTGTTTTTT.

This chain links TRBV6-6 with TRBJ2-2; D ambiguous. The CDR3 sequence is 14 residues long. The germline CDR1 and CDR2 sequences are MNHNY and SVGAGI (reference sequence). The V gene lost 2 bases and the J gene lost 4 bases, with 8 bases spanning the gap. CDR3 protein: CASSYGHLTGELFF. CDR3 DNA: TGTGCCAGCAGTTACGGGCACCTCACCGGGGAGCTGTTTTTT.

The gene calls are TRBV7-2 and TRBJ1-5; TRBD1 might be the D (5 bases). Germline CDR1 is SGHTA and CDR2 is FQGNSA. The CDR3 extends over 16 amino acids. Trimming removed 2 bases at V and 2 bases at J, with 13 bases between. CDR3: CASSLYSGAGNQPQHF. The DNA for the CDR3 is TGTGCCAGCAGCTTATATTCTGGGGCTGGCAATCAGCCCCAGCATTTT.

This chain links TRBV9 with TRBJ1-2; a possible D gene is TRBD1 (6 bases). The CDR3 has 13 residues. The V end lost 4 bases, the J end lost 2 bases, and 9 bases lay between the germline ends. Germline CDR1 and CDR2: SGDLS and YYNGEE. In nucleotides, the CDR3 is TGTGCCAGCAGCCCTGACAGGAACTATGGCTACACCTTC. Translating it yields CASSPDRNYGYTF.

This rearrangement joins TRBV27 to TRBJ2-5; maybe TRBD1 (6 bases). The V gene's germline CDR1 is MNHEY and CDR2 SMNVEV (reference sequence). The CDR3 consists of 14 residues. Trimming removed 5 bases at V and 2 bases at J, with 12 bases between. The CDR3 region is CASSTQGLQETQYF. In nucleotides, the CDR3 is TGTGCCAGCAGTACACAGGGCTTACAAGAGACCCAGTACTTC.

The chain carries TRBV6-6 and TRBJ2-7; TRBD1 agrees at 12 bases. Germline CDR1 MNHNY, CDR2 SVGAGI (reference sequence). V lost 5 bases and J lost 3; bases outside the gene matches: 5. CDR3 length: 15 residues. CDR3 region: CASSARDRGLYEQYF. CDR3 in DNA: TGTGCCAGCAGTGCCAGGGACAGGGGGCTCTACGAGCAGTACTTC.

The chain carries TRBV5-4 and TRBJ2-5, with 7 bases lining up with TRBD2. The J call may be wrong; the DNA end is better matched by TRBJ2-7. The CDR3 has 15 amino acids. Germline assignment: CDR1 SGHNT and CDR2 YYREEE (reference sequence). CDR3 in amino acids: CASSLGGQESYEQYF. CDR3 DNA sequence: TGTGCCAGCAGCCTGGGAGGGCAGGAATCCTACGAGCAGTACTTC.

Only a few counts were recorded for this clone. The chain has TRBV7-3 and TRBJ2-2, with a tentative D call TRBD2 (5 bases). Between the trimmed V and J ends, which lost 4 bases and 0 bases, there was a span of 9 bases. Germline CDR1 SGHTA, CDR2 FQGTGA. The CDR3 contains 15 residues. The CDR3 loop reads CASSYAGTNTGELFF. The CDR3 coding sequence is TGTGCCAGCAGCTATGCCGGGACGAACACCGGGGAGCTGTTTTTT.

The CDR3, as DNA: TGTGCCAGCACCACCACGGGACAGTATGGCTACACCTTC. Encoded protein: CASTTTGQYGYTF. The chain is built from TRBV13 and TRBJ1-2; 7 positions agree with TRBD1. J lost 5 bases, V lost 7 bases, and 7 bases had no gene match. The CDR3 covers 13 residues. CDR1 and CDR2 from the germline V gene are PRHDT and FYEKMQ (reference sequence).

The genes are TRBV28 and TRBJ2-5; a weak D match, TRBD2 (6 bases). Germline loops: CDR1 MDHEN, CDR2 SYDVKM. The CDR3 has 15 amino acids. The V end was cut by 6 bases, the J end by 0 bases, with 14 bases between. The CDR3 DNA is TGTGCCAGCAGGGTAGGAGGGGATTACCAAGAGACCCAGTACTTC. Amino acid sequence: CASRVGGDYQETQYF.

The chain is built from TRBV28 and TRBJ2-7, with D perhaps TRBD2 (5 bases). The CDR3 extends over 13 amino acids. The V and J ends lost 1 base and 4 bases respectively, with 8 bases between them. The germline V gene encodes CDR1 MDHEN and CDR2 SYDVKM. This CDR3 is CASSLSPGYEQYF. In DNA form, the CDR3 reads TGTGCCAGCAGTTTATCCCCGGGATACGAGCAGTACTTC.

V and J are TRBV5-1 and TRBJ2-3; 7 positions agree with TRBD1. CDR1 and CDR2 from the germline V gene are SGHRS and YFSETQ. The CDR3 loop spans 15 amino acids. The J segment lost 3 bases and the V segment lost 4 bases, leaving 8 bases of the junction unmatched. In nucleotides, the CDR3 is TGCGCCAGCAGCACCGACAGGGTTAGGACAGATACGCAGTATTTT. This encodes CASSTDRVRTDTQYF.

The rearrangement links TRBV30 to TRBJ1-1; TRBD1 aligns across 7 bases. CDR3 length: 15 amino acids. V lost 5 bases to trimming and J lost 1 base; unmatched junction nucleotides: 10. Germline values: CDR1 GTSNPN, CDR2 SVGIG (reference sequence). The CDR3 bases are TGTGCCTGGTTAGTACCGGGACAGACGAACACTGAAGCTTTCTTT. Translating it yields CAWLVPGQTNTEAFF.

V usage is TRBV5-1 and J usage is TRBJ1-6, with 7 bases that match TRBD1. J was trimmed by 9 bases and V by 0 bases; bases with no gene match: 15. The germline V gene has CDR1 SGHRS and CDR2 YFSETQ. The length of the CDR3 is 18 residues. The CDR3, as DNA: TGCGCCAGCAGCTTGGTTTCGAGAGGGGGCGCGGGCTCTTCACCCCTCCACTTT. This codes for CASSLVSRGGAGSSPLHF. Full variable domain (remainder filled in from reference TRBV5-1 and TRBJ1-6): KAGVTQTPRYLIKTRGQQVTLSCSPISGHRSVSWYQQTPGQGLQFLFEYFSETQRNKGNFPGRFSGRQFSNSRSEMNVSTLELGDSALYLCASSLVSRGGAGSSPLHFGNGTRLTVT.

The J gene is TRBJ1-4, the V gene TRBV6-5, with a tentative D call TRBD1 (5 bases). With 7 bases removed from V and 6 bases from J, the gap between germline ends came to 18 bases. The CDR3 covers 15 residues. Germline loops: CDR1 MNHEY, CDR2 SVGAGI. CDR3: CASTTGRGGDEKLFF. DNA for the CDR3: TGTGCCAGCACCACGGGGAGGGGCGGGGATGAAAAACTGTTTTTT.

This chain connects TRBV15 to TRBJ2-5; 15 nucleotides align to TRBD2. Germline CDR1 LNHNV, CDR2 YYDKDF (reference sequence). The CDR3 totals 17 residues. The V gene end was trimmed by 0 bases and the J gene end by 4 bases; junction bases not matched to a gene: 3. The chain's CDR3 is CATSRDLGLAGGETQYF. As DNA, the CDR3 is TGTGCCACCAGCAGAGATTTGGGACTAGCGGGAGGAGAGACCCAGTACTTC. The entire variable domain, with the rest obtained from reference TRBV15 and TRBJ2-5, is as follows: DAMVIQNPRYQVTQFGKPVTLSCSQTLNHNVMYWYQQKSSQAPKLLFHYYDKDFNNEADTPDNFQSRRPNTSFCFLDIRSPGLGDTAMYLCATSRDLGLAGGETQYFGPGTRLLVL.

This clone was detected only a few times. V is TRBV11-2 and J is TRBJ1-1; 7 bases agree with TRBD1. This CDR3 has 14 residues. The V and J ends lost 5 bases and 4 bases, in that order; junction bases with no gene match: 7. CDR1 SGHAT and CDR2 FQNNGV come from the germline V gene. CDR3 region: CASSDDRAITEAFF. Written as DNA, the CDR3 is TGTGCCAGCAGCGATGACAGGGCCATCACTGAAGCTTTCTTT.

This rearrangement joins TRBV6-1 to TRBJ1-2; D gene ambiguous. CDR3 length: 16 residues. V shed 6 bases and J shed 0 bases, with 17 bases lying between them. Per germline, CDR1 MNHNS and CDR2 SASEGT. This CDR3 reads CASSEFRNSPNYGYTF. The CDR3 DNA sequence: TGTGCCAGCAGCGAATTTCGGAACAGCCCTAACTATGGCTACACCTTC.

The chain has TRBV5-1 and TRBJ2-7; 12 bases align to TRBD1. The V segment lost 4 bases and the J segment 6 bases; nucleotides outside the gene matches: 8. The CDR3 runs 15 residues. CDR1 and CDR2 from the germline V gene are SGHRS and YFSETQ. The CDR3 region is CASSLGTGGLCEQYF. CDR3 sequence (DNA): TGCGCCAGCAGCCTCGGGACAGGGGGCCTTTGCGAGCAGTACTTC.

This chain uses TRBV19 with TRBJ2-2; the match to TRBD2 covers 10 bases. This CDR3 is 15 amino acids long. Germline V gene data show CDR1 as LNHDA and CDR2 as SQIVND (reference sequence). The V segment lost 4 bases and the J segment 8 bases; nucleotides outside the gene matches: 7. For the CDR3, the DNA is TGTGCCAGTAGTACTCAAGCGGGAGGGTTGGGGGAGCTGTTTTTT. Its protein product is CASSTQAGGLGELFF. Full variable domain (outside the CDR3, taken from reference TRBV19 and TRBJ2-2): DGGITQSPKYLFRKEGQNVTLSCEQNLNHDAMYWYRQDPGQGLRLIYYSQIVNDFQKGDIAEGYSVSREKKESFPLTVTSAQKNPTAFYLCASSTQAGGLGELFFGEGSRLTVL.

This clone was counted once. The J gene is TRBJ2-7, the V gene TRBV27, with 10 bases identical to TRBD2. CDR3 size: 19 residues. Per germline, CDR1 MNHEY and CDR2 SMNVEV (reference sequence). With 4 bases clipped from V and 0 bases from J, the junction kept 15 bases outside the gene matches. CDR3 in amino acids: CASSSRTSGLHRGSYEQYF. The CDR3 DNA is TGTGCCAGCAGTTCCCGGACTAGCGGACTTCACCGGGGCTCCTACGAGCAGTACTTC.